Each of the 20 T cell receptor beta chains below was sequenced from the same sample in a study of cytomegalovirus exposure and HLA in healthy donors. The PCR made use of 60 Vbeta and 13 Jbeta primers. Here immunoSEQ multiplex PCR was the method, and the copy in TCRdb shows in-frame clones only, minus some. The table shows about 120,000 clones, with 65% to 80% occurring only once. Sequenced: PBMCs. These receptors came from a woman aged 40 to 50 in good health and CMV-seropositive.

In regard to this clone: This CDR3 is also generated by other DNA sequences in the sample. The rearrangement joins TRBV5-1 to TRBJ2-7; the match to TRBD2 covers 10 bases. This CDR3 region has 14 residues. Trimming cost V 5 bases and J 7 bases; bases outside gene matches: 9. In germline, CDR1 is SGHRS, CDR2 YFSETQ. The CDR3 reads CASSFLAGEGEQYF. The CDR3 DNA is TGCGCCAGCAGTTTTCTAGCGGGAGAGGGGGAGCAGTACTTC.

This CDR3 is CASSLARMKLQGATGANVLTF. The CDR3 DNA follows: TGTGCCAGCAGCTTAGCTCGTATGAAATTGCAGGGGGCGACGGGGGCCAACGTCCTGACTTTC. The chain links TRBV7-8 to TRBJ2-6; 8 bases are shared with TRBD1. Germline V CDR1 and CDR2: SGHVS, FQNEAQ. Trimming took 0 bases from V and 4 from J; bases not matched to a gene: 17. There are 21 residues in the CDR3.

The chain combines TRBV15 with TRBJ2-2, with TRBD2 identical over 12 bases. Per the germline V gene, CDR1 is LNHNV and CDR2 is YYDKDF (reference sequence). This CDR3 region has 17 residues. The V segment lost 5 bases and the J segment 4 bases; nucleotides outside the gene matches: 8. The CDR3 DNA is TGTGCCACCAGCTTCCTGACTAGCGGGAGTGGCACCGGGGAGCTGTTTTTT. Its translation: CATSFLTSGSGTGELFF.

CDR3 protein: CASSLVDRGDEKLFF. The CDR3 region has the DNA TGTGCCAGCAGCTTGGTGGACAGGGGGGATGAAAAACTGTTTTTT. V usage is TRBV5-6 and J usage is TRBJ1-4; 10 bases agree with TRBD1. Trimming at V came to 0 bases and at J to 6 bases, leaving 2 bases not matched to a gene. This CDR3 is built from 15 residues. Germline V lookup: CDR1 SGHDT, CDR2 YYEEEE.

The chain uses TRBV28 and TRBJ2-7; TRBD1 might be the D (5 bases). Germline-derived CDR1 and CDR2 are MDHEN and SYDVKM. The CDR3 length is 14 residues. V was clipped by 5 bases and J by 5 bases, with 16 bases between them. The CDR3 nucleotides read TGTGCCAGCAGTACAGGAGACAGACCCCACGAGCAGTACTTC. It specifies CASSTGDRPHEQYF.

This chain uses TRBV30 with TRBJ1-5; the match to TRBD1 covers 8 bases. The junction had 16 bases not matched to a gene; V was cut back by 5 bases and J by 7 bases. CDR1 and CDR2 from the germline V gene are GTSNPN and SVGIG (reference sequence). The CDR3 length is 16 residues. CDR3 protein: CAWENDRGERGQPQHF. In DNA form, the CDR3 reads TGTGCCTGGGAAAATGACAGGGGAGAAAGAGGCCAGCCCCAGCATTTT.

The chain joins TRBV13 to TRBJ2-2; 9 bases are shared with TRBD2. Germline V gene sequence: CDR1 PRHDT, CDR2 FYEKMQ (reference sequence). V was pared by 5 bases and J by 7 bases, with 17 bases of the junction left unmatched. This CDR3 contains 18 residues. The CDR3 DNA reads as TGTGCCAGCAGCCCAACCGAGGGTAGCGGGAGTACGGGCGGGGAGCTGTTTTTT. It specifies CASSPTEGSGSTGGELFF.

V usage is TRBV12-5 and J usage is TRBJ1-1, with D tentatively TRBD1 (5 bases). In germline, CDR1 is LGHNT, CDR2 FRNRAP. The CDR3 consists of 15 residues. V was shortened by 1 base and J by 1 base, with 10 bases between the two germline ends. CDR3 residues: CASGLGSGRNTEAFF. The CDR3 nucleotides read TGTGCTAGTGGTTTGGGATCAGGGCGGAACACTGAAGCTTTCTTT.

The chain combines TRBV5-4 with TRBJ2-3, with 8 bases aligning to TRBD1. V shed 3 bases, J shed 4 bases, and the junction held 7 bases outside the gene matches. The CDR3 length is 15 residues. Germline V gene lookup returns CDR1 SGHNT and CDR2 YYREEE (reference sequence). CDR3 sequence: CASSSDRASSDTQYF. The CDR3 DNA reads TGTGCCAGCAGCTCGGACAGGGCCTCCTCAGATACGCAGTATTTT.

This chain connects TRBV15 to TRBJ2-5; weak D call: TRBD1 (5 bases). The CDR3 covers 15 residues. The germline V gene has CDR1 LNHNV and CDR2 YYDKDF (reference sequence). The ends were cut back, 1 base at V and 2 bases at J, with 11 bases in the middle. CDR3: CATSRGGLMQETQYF. Written as DNA, the CDR3 is TGTGCCACCAGCAGAGGGGGCTTAATGCAAGAGACCCAGTACTTC.

This chain uses TRBV29-1 with TRBJ2-1; tentative D call: TRBD2 (6 bases). The CDR3 is 14 amino acids. Germline V CDR1 and CDR2: SQVTM, ANQGSEA. Trimming left V 4 bases short and J 0 bases short, with 10 bases between. The CDR3 sequence: CSVVGSASYNEQFF. The CDR3 nucleotides read TGCAGCGTTGTCGGGAGTGCCTCCTACAATGAGCAGTTCTTC.

The V gene is TRBV19, the J gene TRBJ2-1; possibly TRBD2 for D (6 bases). V lost 9 bases, J lost 4 bases, and 16 bases lay in between. Germline CDR1 reads LNHDA; CDR2 reads SQIVND (reference sequence). The CDR3 has 14 amino acids. The CDR3 spells CASGTPGLYNEQFF. CDR3 sequence (DNA): TGTGCCAGCGGGACCCCGGGACTTTACAATGAGCAGTTCTTC.

V usage is TRBV7-3 and J usage is TRBJ2-5, with 16 bases fitting TRBD2. There are 16 residues in the CDR3. Germline values: CDR1 SGHTA, CDR2 FQGTGA. V was clipped by 4 bases and J by 2 bases; unmatched bases: 1. Here the CDR3 reads CASSSGLAGGQETQYF. CDR3 coding DNA: TGTGCCAGCAGCTCGGGACTAGCGGGAGGGCAAGAGACCCAGTACTTC.

This chain links TRBV5-1 with TRBJ2-3; 8 bases map to TRBD1. Germline V lookup: CDR1 SGHRS, CDR2 YFSETQ. The CDR3 has 16 residues. The V gene end was trimmed by 0 bases and the J gene end by 6 bases; junction bases not matched to a gene: 9. In DNA form, the CDR3 reads TGCGCCAGCAGCTTGGCCGGGACAGGTACAGGGGATACGCAGTATTTT. Residues: CASSLAGTGTGDTQYF.

The chain joins TRBV7-2 to TRBJ2-1; D not certain. The CDR3 length is 12 residues. V lost 0 bases, J lost 10 bases, and 7 bases lay in between. Germline-derived CDR1 and CDR2 are SGHTA and FQGNSA. The CDR3 nucleotides read TGTGCCAGCAGCTTAGCGCTCGGGGAGCAGTTCTTC. Encoded protein: CASSLALGEQFF.

V is TRBV6-1 and J is TRBJ2-1; 12 nucleotides align to TRBD2. The CDR3 is 15 amino acids. Trimming removed 8 bases from V and 9 bases from J; junction bases left unmatched: 11. Germline V gives CDR1 MNHNS, CDR2 SASEGT. The CDR3 bases are TGTGCCAGCTCCCCGACTAGCGGGAGCGCGAGTGAGCAGTTCTTC. Its protein is CASSPTSGSASEQFF.

The chain joins TRBV5-6 to TRBJ2-3; D is undetermined. This CDR3 contains 16 residues. Germline V lookup: CDR1 SGHDT, CDR2 YYEEEE. With 0 bases removed from V and 1 base from J, the gap between germline ends came to 12 bases. This CDR3 reads CASSLASGWGTDTQYF. The CDR3 bases are TGTGCCAGCAGCTTGGCATCGGGTTGGGGCACAGATACGCAGTATTTT.

The J gene is TRBJ2-7, the V gene TRBV29-1; D gene uncertain. This CDR3 region has 12 residues. Germline V gene data show CDR1 as SQVTM and CDR2 as ANQGSEA. V lost 4 bases, J lost 0 bases, and 7 bases lay in between. For the CDR3, the DNA is TGCAGCGTTGTAGTTCTCTCCTACGAGCAGTACTTC. Translated: CSVVVLSYEQYF.

The chain uses TRBV4-3 and TRBJ1-3; perhaps TRBD1 as D (6 bases). The CDR3 length is 15 residues. Germline CDR1 and CDR2: LGHNA and YSLEER. V was cut by 2 bases and J by 8 bases, with 16 bases left in between. CDR3 DNA sequence: TGCGCCAGCAGCCAACCAGGGGCCCTCGGCGACACCATATATTTT. This encodes CASSQPGALGDTIYF.

This sequence joins TRBV15 and TRBJ2-1; TRBD2 aligns across 9 bases. CDR3 length: 19 residues. Germline V gives CDR1 LNHNV, CDR2 YYDKDF (reference sequence). Unmatched junction bases numbered 15, after V lost 0 bases and J lost 6 bases. The CDR3 DNA follows: TGTGCCACCAGCAGAGATCGTATGGGAGGCAGCGGGGGGATCAATGAGCAGTTCTTC. Amino acid sequence: CATSRDRMGGSGGINEQFF.